The sequence of this TCR beta chain was determined in a study of T cells after posttransplantation cyclophosphamide. The data were produced by immunoSEQ multiplex PCR, yet TCRdb's version contains in-frame clones alone and is incomplete. The sample carries 15,000 to 17,000 clones, 84% recorded once. Sampled 1 year posttransplant, controls received myeloablative marrow transplants, methotrexate and a calcineurin inhibitor. The study's findings and limits: After PTCy, TRB diversity resembled that of CNI/methotrexate controls. Skin or GI-infiltrating T cells shared few TRB sequences with blood. Donor-recipient repertoire similarity was low at 1-2 months, rising over year one.

As for this clone: No antigen is known for it.

The receptor was derived from a young adult male patient who received an allogeneic stem cell transplant from a related donor, was CMV-positive, and had no GVHD. Some T cells may have come from the graft donor. The specimen comprised PBMCs, sampled roughly 57 weeks after allogeneic stem cell transplant with calcineurin inhibitor and methotrexate.

DNA of the CDR3: TGCGCCAGCAGCTTGGAGCCCGGGAGGGATACGCAGTATTTT. Translation gives CASSLEPGRDTQYF. The chain links TRBV5-1 to TRBJ2-3, with 7 nucleotides matching TRBD2. With V trimmed by 0 bases and J by 6 bases, 4 bases remained unmatched. The length of the CDR3 is 14 residues. Germline values: CDR1 SGHRS, CDR2 YFSETQ.